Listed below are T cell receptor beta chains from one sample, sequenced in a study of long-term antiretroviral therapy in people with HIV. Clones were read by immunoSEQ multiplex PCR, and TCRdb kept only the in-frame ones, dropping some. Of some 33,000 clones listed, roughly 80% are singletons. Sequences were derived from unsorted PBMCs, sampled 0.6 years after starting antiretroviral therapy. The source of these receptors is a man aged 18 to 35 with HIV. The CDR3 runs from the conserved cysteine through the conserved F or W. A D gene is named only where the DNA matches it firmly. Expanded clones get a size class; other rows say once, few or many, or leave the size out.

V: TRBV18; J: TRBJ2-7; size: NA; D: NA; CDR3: CASSPGGDHYEQYF; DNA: TGTGCCAGCTCACCAGGGGGAGACCACTACGAGCAGTACTTC
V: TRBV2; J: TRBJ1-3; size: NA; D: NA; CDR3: CASSESPMSSGNTIYF; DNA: TGTGCCAGCAGTGAATCACCGATGAGCTCTGGAAACACCATATATTTT
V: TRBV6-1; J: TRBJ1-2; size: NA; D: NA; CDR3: CASSESVNYGYTF; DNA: TGTGCCAGCAGTGAATCGGTGAACTATGGCTACACCTTC
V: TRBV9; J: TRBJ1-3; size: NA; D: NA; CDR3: CASSDRAGNTIYF; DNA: TGTGCCAGCAGCGACAGGGCTGGAAACACCATATATTTT
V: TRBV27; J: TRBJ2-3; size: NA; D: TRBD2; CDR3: CASSSILATSTDTQYF; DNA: TGTGCCAGCAGTTCTATACTAGCGACAAGCACAGATACGCAGTATTTT
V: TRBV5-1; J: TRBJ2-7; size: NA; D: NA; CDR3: CASSLATGIRGEQYF; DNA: TGCGCCAGCAGCTTGGCCACAGGGATTAGGGGCGAGCAGTACTTC
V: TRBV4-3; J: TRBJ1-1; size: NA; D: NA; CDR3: CASSQDGTVNTEAFF; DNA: TGCGCCAGCAGCCAAGATGGGACGGTGAACACTGAAGCTTTCTTT
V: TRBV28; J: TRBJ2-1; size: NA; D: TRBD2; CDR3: CASTPGLAGGDEQFF; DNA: TGTGCCAGCACCCCCGGACTAGCGGGAGGGGATGAGCAGTTCTTC
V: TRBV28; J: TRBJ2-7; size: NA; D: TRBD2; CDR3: CASRSMTSGNYEQYF; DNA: TGTGCCAGCAGATCCATGACTAGCGGGAACTACGAGCAGTACTTC
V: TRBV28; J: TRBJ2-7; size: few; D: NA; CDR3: CASELGTVGGEQYF; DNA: TGTGCCAGCGAACTCGGGACTGTGGGGGGCGAGCAGTACTTC
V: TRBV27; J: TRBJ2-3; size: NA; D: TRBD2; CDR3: CASKSSGSTDTQYF; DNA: TGTGCCAGCAAGTCTAGCGGAAGCACAGATACGCAGTATTTT
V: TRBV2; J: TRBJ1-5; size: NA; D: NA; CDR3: CASSDINSNQPQHF; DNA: TGTGCCAGCAGTGATATCAATAGCAATCAGCCCCAGCATTTT
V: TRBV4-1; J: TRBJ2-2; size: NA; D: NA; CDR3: CASSQAWGDGGTGELFF; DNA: TGCGCCAGCAGCCAAGCCTGGGGGGACGGAGGGACCGGGGAGCTGTTTTTT
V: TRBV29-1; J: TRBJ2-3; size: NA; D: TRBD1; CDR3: CSVEETGPQYF; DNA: TGCAGCGTTGAAGAGACAGGGCCGCAGTATTTT
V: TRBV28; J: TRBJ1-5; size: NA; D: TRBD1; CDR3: CASSLRQGIQPQHF; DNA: TGTGCCAGCAGTTTACGACAGGGCATCCAGCCCCAGCATTTT
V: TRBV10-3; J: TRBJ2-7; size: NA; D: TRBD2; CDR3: CAIGAGRDEQYF; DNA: TGTGCCATCGGGGCAGGGAGGGACGAGCAGTACTTC
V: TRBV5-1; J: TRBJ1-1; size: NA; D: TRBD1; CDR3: CASSFGGTGITEAFF; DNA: TGCGCCAGCAGCTTTGGTGGGACAGGGATCACTGAAGCTTTCTTT
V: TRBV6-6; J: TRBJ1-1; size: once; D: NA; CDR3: CASSYLGIANTEAFF; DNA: TGTGCCAGCAGTTACCTGGGAATTGCGAACACTGAAGCTTTCTTT
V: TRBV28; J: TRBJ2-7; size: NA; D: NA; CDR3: CASSLATLSYEQYF; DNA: TGTGCCAGCAGTTTAGCAACGCTATCCTACGAGCAGTACTTC
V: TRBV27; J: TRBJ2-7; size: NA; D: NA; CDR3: CASSSFVTPLSGSYEQYF; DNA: TGTGCCAGCAGTTCCTTCGTAACCCCTCTCTCGGGCTCCTACGAGCAGTACTTC
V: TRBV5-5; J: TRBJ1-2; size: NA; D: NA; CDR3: CASSDGPYNYGYTF; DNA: TGTGCCAGCTCTGATGGACCGTATAACTATGGCTACACCTTC
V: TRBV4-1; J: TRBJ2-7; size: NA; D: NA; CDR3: CASSQGAGVGYEQYF; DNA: TGCGCCAGCAGCCAAGGGGCAGGGGTCGGCTACGAGCAGTACTTC
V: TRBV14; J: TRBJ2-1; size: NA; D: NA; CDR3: CASSPVWVEYNEQFF; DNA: TGTGCCAGCAGCCCGGTTTGGGTTGAGTACAATGAGCAGTTCTTC
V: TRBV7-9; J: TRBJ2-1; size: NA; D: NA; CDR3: CASSLGSGTEQFF; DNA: TGTGCCAGCAGCTTAGGGTCGGGGACTGAGCAGTTCTTC
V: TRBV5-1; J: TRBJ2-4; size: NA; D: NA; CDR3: CASSLEGIAKNIQYF; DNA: TGCGCCAGCAGCTTGGAGGGAATAGCCAAAAACATTCAGTACTTC
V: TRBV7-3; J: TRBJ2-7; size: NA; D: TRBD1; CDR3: CASSATGTGSYEQYF; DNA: TGTGCCAGCAGCGCCACCGGGACAGGTTCCTACGAGCAGTACTTC
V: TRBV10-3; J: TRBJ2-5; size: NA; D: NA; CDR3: CAIGGGARPLETQYF; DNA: TGTGCCATCGGAGGGGGTGCCCGGCCGCTGGAGACCCAGTACTTC
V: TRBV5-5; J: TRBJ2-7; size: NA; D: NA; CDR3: CASSLLSSNMGEMYEQYF; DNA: TGTGCCAGCAGCTTGCTATCTAGTAATATGGGGGAAATGTACGAGCAGTACTTC
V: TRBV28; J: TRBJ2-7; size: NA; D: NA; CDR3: CASSSLGQPRDEQYF; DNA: TGTGCCAGCAGCTCCCTTGGACAGCCTAGGGACGAGCAGTACTTC
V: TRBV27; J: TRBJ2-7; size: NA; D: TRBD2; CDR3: CASSLSGGSSYEQYF; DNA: TGTGCCAGCAGTTTATCGGGGGGGAGCTCCTACGAGCAGTACTTC
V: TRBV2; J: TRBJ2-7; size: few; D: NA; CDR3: CASKEGVGAPYAEQYF; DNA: TGTGCCAGCAAGGAGGGGGTCGGAGCCCCTTACGCCGAGCAGTACTTC
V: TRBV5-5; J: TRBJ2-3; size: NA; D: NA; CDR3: CASSLDQGTDTQYF; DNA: TGTGCCAGCAGCTTGGACCAGGGGACAGATACGCAGTATTTT
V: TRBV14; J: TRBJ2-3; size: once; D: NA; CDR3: CASSQGGGTDTQYF; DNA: TGTGCCAGCAGCCAAGGTGGCGGCACAGATACGCAGTATTTT
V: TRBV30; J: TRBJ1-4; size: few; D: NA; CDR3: CAWSVSGNSQKLFF; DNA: TGTGCCTGGAGTGTGTCAGGGAATTCTCAGAAACTGTTTTTT
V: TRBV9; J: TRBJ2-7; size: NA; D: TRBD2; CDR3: CASSFGTSISSYEQYF; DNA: TGTGCCAGCAGCTTCGGGACTAGTATCAGCTCCTACGAGCAGTACTTC
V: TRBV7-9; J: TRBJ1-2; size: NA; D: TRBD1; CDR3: CASSSRDRTLGGYTF; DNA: TGTGCCAGCAGTAGCCGGGACAGGACTTTAGGTGGCTACACCTTC
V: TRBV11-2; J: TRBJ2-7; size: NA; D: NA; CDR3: CASSLGGGPYEQYF; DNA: TGTGCCAGCAGCCTAGGTGGGGGACCCTACGAGCAGTACTTC
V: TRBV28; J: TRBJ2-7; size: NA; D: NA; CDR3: CASSSPYYEQYF; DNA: TGTGCCAGCAGTTCGCCATACTACGAGCAGTACTTC
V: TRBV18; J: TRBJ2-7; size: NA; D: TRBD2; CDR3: CASSPPAGGEYGQYF; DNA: TGTGCCAGCTCACCACCGGCGGGAGGGGAGTACGGACAGTACTTC
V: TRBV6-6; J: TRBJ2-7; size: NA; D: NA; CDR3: CASSYSGGIDEQYF; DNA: TGTGCCAGCAGTTACTCAGGAGGGATCGACGAGCAGTACTTC
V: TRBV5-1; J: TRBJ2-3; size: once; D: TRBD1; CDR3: CASRKQGAIDTQYF; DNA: TGCGCCAGCAGGAAACAGGGGGCGATAGATACGCAGTATTTT
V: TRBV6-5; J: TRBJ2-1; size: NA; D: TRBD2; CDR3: CASIPGLAVDDEQFF; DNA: TGTGCCAGCATACCGGGACTAGCGGTTGACGATGAGCAGTTCTTC
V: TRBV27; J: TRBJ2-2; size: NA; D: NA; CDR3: CASSLFFRGNTGELFF; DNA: TGTGCCAGCAGTTTATTCTTCAGGGGGAACACCGGGGAGCTGTTTTTT
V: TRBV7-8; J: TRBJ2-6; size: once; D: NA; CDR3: CASSPGVVSSGANVLTF; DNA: TGTGCCAGCAGCCCAGGGGTGGTTAGCTCTGGGGCCAACGTCCTGACTTTC
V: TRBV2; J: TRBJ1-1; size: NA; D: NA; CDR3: CASSETGNSNTEAFF; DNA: TGTGCCAGCAGTGAAACGGGAAATTCGAACACTGAAGCTTTCTTT
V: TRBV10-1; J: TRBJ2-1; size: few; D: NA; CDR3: CASSDTRARYNEQFF; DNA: TGCGCCAGCAGTGATACGCGGGCCCGCTACAATGAGCAGTTCTTC
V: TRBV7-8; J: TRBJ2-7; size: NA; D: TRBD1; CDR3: CASSSKDRIYEQYF; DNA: TGTGCCAGCAGCTCTAAGGACAGGATCTACGAGCAGTACTTC
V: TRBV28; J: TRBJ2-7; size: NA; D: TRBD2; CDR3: CASSLTLLSSGPPYEQYF; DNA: TGTGCCAGCAGTTTGACTCTGTTGTCTAGCGGGCCCCCCTACGAGCAGTACTTC